Below, 22 T cell receptor beta chains from the same sample are listed, as sequenced in a study of regulatory T cells in long-lasting Graves disease. Building the TCR beta libraries relied on iRepertoire HTBI primers, and CDR3 regions underwent Arm-PCR. TCRdb re-derived calls from the multiplex PCR reads in MiXCR, one entry per CDR3 protein. The sample lists approximately 470,000 distinct CDR3 sequences; about a sixth were seen once. Time point defined: newly diagnosed GD, antithyroid drugs for less than 3 months. Generation of the TCR library employed RNA extracted from PBMCs. This sample was also put to use in a study of T cells in Graves' hyperthyroidism and ophthalmopathy.

Here the sequenced sample was peripheral blood mononuclear cells (PBMCs), taken at new diagnosis, from a patient treated with antithyroid drugs. The receptors were sampled from a middle-aged man with Graves disease.

This clonotype was seen at least ten times. The chain joins TRBV6-5 to TRBJ1-1; a weak D match, TRBD1 (6 bases). The germline V and J ends were trimmed by 2 bases and 7 bases, with 14 bases remaining between them. CDR1 is MNHEY and CDR2 is SVGAGI in the germline V gene. The length of the CDR3 is 14 residues. This chain's CDR3 is CASSYINRGLEAFF. In DNA, the CDR3 is TGTGCCAGCAGTTACATCAATCGGGGGCTTGAAGCTTTCTTT.

The sample holds many counts of this clonotype. The chain is built from TRBV7-9 and TRBJ2-7; the D call may be TRBD1 or TRBD2 (6 bases each). Deletions cut 1 base from V and 0 bases from J, with 13 bases between. Germline values: CDR1 SEHNR, CDR2 FQNEAQ (reference sequence). CDR3 length equals 16 residues. The CDR3 region has the DNA TGTGCCAGCAGCTTAGTTCGGGGGCCTAGCTCCTACGAGCAGTACTTC. Translation: CASSLVRGPSSYEQYF.

This sequence joins TRBV28 and TRBJ1-4, with D unresolved. This CDR3 contains 13 residues. The germline CDR1 and CDR2 sequences are MDHEN and SYDVKM. V was shortened by 4 bases and J by 10 bases, with 13 bases between the two germline ends. The CDR3 bases are TGTGCCAGCAGTTCCACGGGTCTTCGAAAACTGTTTTTT. This encodes CASSSTGLRKLFF.

This clonotype was counted many times. The V and J genes are TRBV2 and TRBJ2-4; the D gene is possibly TRBD1 (6 bases). Germline assignment: CDR1 SNHLY and CDR2 FYNNEI. Trimming pared 6 bases from V and 3 bases from J, leaving 12 bases between. There are 14 residues in the CDR3. In nucleotides, the CDR3 is TGTGCCAGCAGCGGACAGATCAACAAAAACATTCAGTACTTC. Its translation: CASSGQINKNIQYF.

This clonotype has a count of ten or more. The rearrangement links TRBV2 to TRBJ1-5; 8 bases line up with TRBD1. The CDR3 contains 14 residues. Germline-derived CDR1 and CDR2 are SNHLY and FYNNEI. J was trimmed by 7 bases and V by 3 bases; bases with no gene match: 5. CDR3 sequence (DNA): TGTGCCAGCAGTGATGCGGGACAGGAACAGCCCCAGCATTTT. Amino acids: CASSDAGQEQPQHF.

This clonotype has at least ten counts. The gene calls are TRBV6-2 or TRBV6-3 and TRBJ2-5; tentative D call: TRBD1 (6 bases). V lost 2 bases, J lost 5 bases, and 18 bases lay in between. In germline, CDR1 is MNHEY, CDR2 SVGEGT. The CDR3 length is 16 residues. The CDR3 here is CASSYGPQGPRETQYF. In DNA, the CDR3 is TGTGCCAGCAGTTACGGCCCACAGGGACCCCGGGAGACCCAGTACTTC.

This clonotype was seen at least ten times. The chain links TRBV13 to TRBJ2-5; TRBD1 matches at 7 bases. Unmatched junction bases numbered 7, after V lost 4 bases and J lost 2 bases. Looked up from germline, CDR1 is PRHDT and CDR2 is FYEKMQ (reference sequence). The CDR3 sequence is 15 residues long. CDR3 protein: CASSSKRQGQETQYF. In DNA form, the CDR3 reads TGTGCCAGCAGCTCCAAACGACAGGGACAAGAGACCCAGTACTTC.

This clonotype was counted ten times or more. The genes are TRBV5-1 and TRBJ2-5; possibly TRBD1 for D (5 bases). This CDR3 comprises 14 residues. Trimming left V 4 bases short and J 4 bases short, with 14 bases between. Germline values: CDR1 SGHRS, CDR2 YFSETQ. The CDR3 nucleotides read TGCGCCAGCAGCCAAACCGACAGAATAGAGACCCAGTACTTC. Residues: CASSQTDRIETQYF.

This clonotype was counted ten times or more. The rearrangement uses TRBV11-2 and TRBJ2-7; D remains ambiguous. The CDR3 is 14 amino acids. Germline V gene lookup returns CDR1 SGHAT and CDR2 FQNNGV. Trimming removed 5 bases from V and 2 bases from J, with 13 bases in between. CDR3 DNA sequence: TGTGCCAGCAGCCCCGTGAAGGCAGCCTACGAGCAGTACTTC. This codes for CASSPVKAAYEQYF.

The sample holds many counts of this clonotype. V usage is TRBV3-1 and J usage is TRBJ2-5; TRBD2 aligns across 9 bases. V lost 1 base and J lost 3; bases outside the gene matches: 6. From germline, CDR1 is LGHDT and CDR2 YNNKEL (reference sequence). This CDR3 comprises 16 residues. The CDR3, as DNA: TGTGCCAGCAGCCAAGTTATGGGACTAGCTAAAGAGACCCAGTACTTC. Translation: CASSQVMGLAKETQYF.

A remark on this clonotype: One junction end does not reproduce the germline sequence, and a read error may be involved. This chain uses TRBV7-9 with TRBJ2-3; 8 positions agree with TRBD2. The V gene's germline CDR1 is SEHNR and CDR2 FQNEAQ (reference sequence). The CDR3 loop spans 15 amino acids. CDR3 coding DNA: TGTGCCAGCAGTACGACTAGCGCGCTCACAGATGCGCAGTATTTT. Translating gives CASSTTSALTDAQYF.

This clonotype occurred many times. CDR3 amino acids: CASSLDLPAETQYF. Here the CDR3 DNA reads TGTGCCAGCAGCTTAGATCTACCGGCAGAGACCCAGTACTTC. This chain uses TRBV11-2 with TRBJ2-5, with D unclear. CDR1 is SGHAT, CDR2 FQNNGV, per germline. The germline V and J ends were trimmed by 0 bases and 4 bases, with 9 bases remaining between them. The CDR3 totals 14 residues.

The chain combines TRBV19 with TRBJ2-1; D is unresolved. Germline CDR1 reads LNHDA; CDR2 reads SQIVND (reference sequence). V lost 6 bases to trimming and J lost 5 bases, with 11 bases between them. The CDR3 has 13 amino acids. The CDR3 protein is CASRADQHNEQFF. The CDR3 bases are TGTGCCAGTAGGGCGGACCAACACAATGAGCAGTTCTTC.

This clonotype was counted at least ten times. The chain couples TRBV11-3 to TRBJ2-3, with TRBD2 identical over 7 bases. With V trimmed by 9 bases and J by 3 bases, 12 bases remained unmatched. Germline assignment: CDR1 SGHNT and CDR2 YENEEA. The CDR3 spans 15 residues. The CDR3 nucleotides read TGTGCCAGTTCCCTGACTCGGCGGGAGACAGATACGCAGTATTTT. Residues: CASSLTRRETDTQYF.

This clonotype appeared a few times. The V call is TRBV29-1, the J call TRBJ2-7, with TRBD2 matching over 12 bases. V shed 5 bases and J 1 base; nucleotides not matched to a gene: 3. Germline V gene sequence: CDR1 SQVTM, CDR2 ANQGSEA. There are 14 residues in the CDR3. The CDR3 DNA sequence: TGCAGCGTTTTGACTAGCGGGGGATCCTACGAGCAGTACTTC. It yields the protein CSVLTSGGSYEQYF.

This clonotype has at least ten counts. Its ends do not fully match the called genes, so a read error is possible. The rearrangement joins TRBV27 to TRBJ2-2, with D possibly matching TRBD2 (6 bases). CDR3 size: 15 residues. CDR1 is MNHEY, CDR2 SMNVEV, per germline (reference sequence). The CDR3 sequence is CASTSGGSNTEELFF. CDR3 nucleotides: TGTGCCAGCACCTCTGGAGGGTCGAACACCGAGGAGCTGTTTTTT.

The rearrangement uses TRBV6-2 or TRBV6-3 and TRBJ1-2, with TRBD1 as a possible D gene (6 bases). V gave up 8 bases and J gave up 7 bases, with 14 bases separating them. The CDR3 has 12 residues. Per germline, CDR1 MNHEY and CDR2 SVGEGT. CDR3 bases: TGTGCCAGCTGGCAGGGGATGGGTGGCTACACCTTC. This sequence encodes CASWQGMGGYTF.

Of note for this clonotype: This may be a read error, as it is one base from a much larger clone. The chain is built from TRBV20-1 and TRBJ2-7, with D possibly being TRBD2 (5 bases). V lost 0 bases and J lost 1, with 16 bases in between. Looked up from germline, CDR1 is DFQATT and CDR2 is SNEGSKA (reference sequence). The CDR3 covers 16 residues. CDR3: CSARDAQRARSYEQYF. CDR3 nucleotides: TGCAGTGCTAGAGATGCTCAGAGGGCAAGGTCCTACGAGCAGTACTTC.

The chain carries TRBV19 and TRBJ2-1; TRBD1 agrees at 10 bases. J was trimmed by 7 bases and V by 10 bases; bases with no gene match: 16. Germline V gene sequence: CDR1 LNHDA, CDR2 SQIVND (reference sequence). The CDR3 is 16 residues long. The CDR3 nucleotides read TGTGCCACGCTTCCTTCCGGGACAGGGGATCTAAATGAGCAGTTCTTC. It encodes CATLPSGTGDLNEQFF.

This clonotype was counted a single time. The chain uses TRBV2 and TRBJ2-3, with 13 bases matching TRBD2. The CDR3 has 16 residues. Trimming cost V 1 base and J 6 bases; bases outside gene matches: 4. From germline, CDR1 is SNHLY and CDR2 FYNNEI. In DNA, the CDR3 is TGTGCCAGCAGTGAAGGACTAGCGGGAGGATGGGATACGCAGTATTTT. Its translation: CASSEGLAGGWDTQYF.

The chain joins TRBV29-1 to TRBJ2-5; tentatively, D is TRBD1 (6 bases). This CDR3 spans 10 amino acids. CDR1 is SQVTM and CDR2 is ANQGSEA in the germline V gene. Trimming left V 4 bases short and J 13 bases short, with 13 bases between. The CDR3 sequence is CSVAGETRYF. Here the CDR3 DNA reads TGCAGCGTTGCAGGGGAAACGCGGTACTTC.

This clonotype was found many times. This chain uses TRBV27 with TRBJ2-7, with TRBD1 matching 9 bases. Trimming took 5 bases from V and 4 from J; bases not matched to a gene: 9. Germline CDR1 and CDR2: MNHEY and SMNVEV (reference sequence). The CDR3 sequence is 15 residues long. CDR3 in DNA: TGTGCCAGCAGTCAAAAGGGACAGGGACCTTACGAGCAGTACTTC. It codes for CASSQKGQGPYEQYF.